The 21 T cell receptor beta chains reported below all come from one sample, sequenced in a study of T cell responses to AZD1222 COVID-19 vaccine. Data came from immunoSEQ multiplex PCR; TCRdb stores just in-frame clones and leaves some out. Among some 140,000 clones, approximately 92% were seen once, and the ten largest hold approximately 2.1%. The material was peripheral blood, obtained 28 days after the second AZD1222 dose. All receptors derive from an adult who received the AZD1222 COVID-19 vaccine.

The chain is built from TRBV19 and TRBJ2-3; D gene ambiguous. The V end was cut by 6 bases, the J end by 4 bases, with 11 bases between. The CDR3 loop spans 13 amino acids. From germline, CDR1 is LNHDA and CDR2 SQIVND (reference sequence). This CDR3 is CASRYISSDTQYF. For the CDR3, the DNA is TGTGCCAGTAGATATATCAGTTCAGATACGCAGTATTTT.

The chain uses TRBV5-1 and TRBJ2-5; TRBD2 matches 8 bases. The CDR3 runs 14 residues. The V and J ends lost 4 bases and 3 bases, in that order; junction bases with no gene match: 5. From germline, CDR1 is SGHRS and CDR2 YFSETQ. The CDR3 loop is CASSPSGSKETQYF. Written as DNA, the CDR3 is TGCGCCAGCAGCCCGAGCGGGAGTAAAGAGACCCAGTACTTC.

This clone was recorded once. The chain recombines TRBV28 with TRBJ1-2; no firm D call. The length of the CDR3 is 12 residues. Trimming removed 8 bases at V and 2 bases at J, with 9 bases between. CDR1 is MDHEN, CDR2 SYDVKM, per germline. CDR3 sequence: CASQGGNYGYTF. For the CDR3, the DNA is TGTGCCAGCCAAGGCGGGAACTATGGCTACACCTTC.

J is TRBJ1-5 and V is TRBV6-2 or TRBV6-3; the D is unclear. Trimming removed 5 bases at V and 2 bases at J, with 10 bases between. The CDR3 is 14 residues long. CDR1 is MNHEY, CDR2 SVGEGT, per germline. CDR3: CASSSLYGNQPQHF. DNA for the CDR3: TGTGCCAGCAGTAGCCTCTACGGCAATCAGCCCCAGCATTTT.

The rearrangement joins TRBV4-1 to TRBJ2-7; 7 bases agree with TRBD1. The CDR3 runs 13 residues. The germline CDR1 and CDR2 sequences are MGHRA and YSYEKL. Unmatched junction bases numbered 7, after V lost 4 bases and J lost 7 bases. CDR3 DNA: TGCGCCAGCAGCCCTACAGGGGTAGAGGAGCAGTACGTC. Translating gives CASSPTGVEEQYV.

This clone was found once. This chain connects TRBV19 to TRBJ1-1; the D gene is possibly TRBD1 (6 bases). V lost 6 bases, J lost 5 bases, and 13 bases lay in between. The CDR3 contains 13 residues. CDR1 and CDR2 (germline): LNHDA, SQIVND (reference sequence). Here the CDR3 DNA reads TGTGCCAGTAGCACAACAGGGTCAACTGAAGCTTTCTTT. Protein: CASSTTGSTEAFF.

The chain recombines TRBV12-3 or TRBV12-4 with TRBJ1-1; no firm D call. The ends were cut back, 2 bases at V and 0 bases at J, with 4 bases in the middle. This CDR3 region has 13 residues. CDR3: CASSLQMNTEAFF. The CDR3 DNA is TGTGCCAGCAGTTTACAGATGAACACTGAAGCTTTCTTT.

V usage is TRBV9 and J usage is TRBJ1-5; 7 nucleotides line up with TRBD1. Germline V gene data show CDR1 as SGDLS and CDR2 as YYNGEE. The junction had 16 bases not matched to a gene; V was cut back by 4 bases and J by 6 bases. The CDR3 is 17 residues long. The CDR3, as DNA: TGTGCCAGCAGCATAGCTAGGGGGCGGGAGGTCAGTCAGCCCCAGCATTTT. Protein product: CASSIARGREVSQPQHF.

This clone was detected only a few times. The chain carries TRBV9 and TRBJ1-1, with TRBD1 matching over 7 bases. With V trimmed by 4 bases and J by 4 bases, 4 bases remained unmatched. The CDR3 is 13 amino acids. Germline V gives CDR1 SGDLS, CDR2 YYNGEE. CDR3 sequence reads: CASSRAGGTEAFF. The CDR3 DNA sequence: TGTGCCAGCAGCAGGGCAGGGGGCACTGAAGCTTTCTTT.

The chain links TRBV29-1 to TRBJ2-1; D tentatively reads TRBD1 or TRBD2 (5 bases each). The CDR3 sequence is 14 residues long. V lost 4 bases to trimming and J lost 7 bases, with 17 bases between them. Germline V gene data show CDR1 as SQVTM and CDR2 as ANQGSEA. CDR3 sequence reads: CSVGDGPSVNEQFF. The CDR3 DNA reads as TGCAGCGTTGGGGACGGTCCGTCGGTAAATGAGCAGTTCTTC.

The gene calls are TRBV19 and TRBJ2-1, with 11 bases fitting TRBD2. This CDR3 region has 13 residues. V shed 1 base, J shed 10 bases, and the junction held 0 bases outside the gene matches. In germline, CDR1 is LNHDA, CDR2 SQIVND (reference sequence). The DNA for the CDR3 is TGTGCCAGTAGTATAGGGACTAGCGGGGAGCAGTTCTTC. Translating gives CASSIGTSGEQFF.

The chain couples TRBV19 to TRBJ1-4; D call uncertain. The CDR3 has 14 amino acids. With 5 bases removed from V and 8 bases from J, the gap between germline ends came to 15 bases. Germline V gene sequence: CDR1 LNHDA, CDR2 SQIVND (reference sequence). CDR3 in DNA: TGTGCCAGTAGTTCCAGCCAACCGGGAGAAAAACTGTTTTTT. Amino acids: CASSSSQPGEKLFF.

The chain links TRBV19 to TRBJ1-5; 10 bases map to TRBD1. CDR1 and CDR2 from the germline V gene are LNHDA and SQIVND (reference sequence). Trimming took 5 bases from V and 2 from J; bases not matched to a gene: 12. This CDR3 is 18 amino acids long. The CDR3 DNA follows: TGTGCCAGTAGTGAGGGACAGGGGTATATTTCGGGCAATCAGCCCCAGCATTTT. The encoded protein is CASSEGQGYISGNQPQHF. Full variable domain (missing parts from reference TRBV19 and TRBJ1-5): DGGITQSPKYLFRKEGQNVTLSCEQNLNHDAMYWYRQDPGQGLRLIYYSQIVNDFQKGDIAEGYSVSREKKESFPLTVTSAQKNPTAFYLCASSEGQGYISGNQPQHFGDGTRLSIL.

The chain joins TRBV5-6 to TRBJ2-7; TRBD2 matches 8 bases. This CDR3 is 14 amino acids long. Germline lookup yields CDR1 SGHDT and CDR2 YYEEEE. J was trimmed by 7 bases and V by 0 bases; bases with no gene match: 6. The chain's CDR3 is CASSLGGLGKEQYV. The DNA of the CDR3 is TGTGCCAGCAGCTTGGGGGGACTAGGAAAAGAGCAGTACGTC.

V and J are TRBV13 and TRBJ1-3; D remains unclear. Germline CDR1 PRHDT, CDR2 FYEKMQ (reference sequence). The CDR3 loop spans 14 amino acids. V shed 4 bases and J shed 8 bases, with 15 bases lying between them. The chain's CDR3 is CASSSRASGDTIYF. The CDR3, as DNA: TGTGCCAGCAGCTCCCGAGCGTCAGGTGACACCATATATTTT. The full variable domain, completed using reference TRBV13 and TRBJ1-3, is AAGVIQSPRHLIKEKRETATLKCYPIPRHDTVYWYQQGPGQDPQFLISFYEKMQSDKGSIPDRFSAQQFSDYHSELNMSSLELGDSALYFCASSSRASGDTIYFGEGSWLTVV.

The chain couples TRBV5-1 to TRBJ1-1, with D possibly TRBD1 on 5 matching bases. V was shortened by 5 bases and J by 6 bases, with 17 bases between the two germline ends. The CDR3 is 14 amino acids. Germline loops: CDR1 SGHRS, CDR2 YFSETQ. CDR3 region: CASRAGRSGAEAFF. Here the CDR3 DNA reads TGCGCCAGCAGGGCGGGGCGGTCTGGCGCTGAAGCTTTCTTT. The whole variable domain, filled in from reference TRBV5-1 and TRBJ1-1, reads KAGVTQTPRYLIKTRGQQVTLSCSPISGHRSVSWYQQTPGQGLQFLFEYFSETQRNKGNFPGRFSGRQFSNSRSEMNVSTLELGDSALYLCASRAGRSGAEAFFGQGTRLTVV.

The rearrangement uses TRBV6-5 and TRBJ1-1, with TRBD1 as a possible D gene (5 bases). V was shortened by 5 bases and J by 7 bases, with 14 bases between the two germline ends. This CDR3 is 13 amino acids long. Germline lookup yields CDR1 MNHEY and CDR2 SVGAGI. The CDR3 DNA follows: TGTGCCAGCAGTCCACAGGCAGGCAGTGAAGCTTTCTTT. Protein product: CASSPQAGSEAFF.

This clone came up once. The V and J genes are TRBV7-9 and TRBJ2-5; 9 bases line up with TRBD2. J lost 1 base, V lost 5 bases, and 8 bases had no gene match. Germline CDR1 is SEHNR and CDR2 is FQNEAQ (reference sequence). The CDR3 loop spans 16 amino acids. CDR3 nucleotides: TGTGCCAGCAGCCGGAGTGCGGGAGGGCCCCAAGAGACCCAGTACTTC. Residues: CASSRSAGGPQETQYF.

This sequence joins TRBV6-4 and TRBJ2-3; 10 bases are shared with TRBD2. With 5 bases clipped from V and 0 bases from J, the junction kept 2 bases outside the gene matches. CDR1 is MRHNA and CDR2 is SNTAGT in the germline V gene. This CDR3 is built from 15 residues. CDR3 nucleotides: TGTGCCAGCAGTACTAGCGGGGAAAGCACAGATACGCAGTATTTT. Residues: CASSTSGESTDTQYF.

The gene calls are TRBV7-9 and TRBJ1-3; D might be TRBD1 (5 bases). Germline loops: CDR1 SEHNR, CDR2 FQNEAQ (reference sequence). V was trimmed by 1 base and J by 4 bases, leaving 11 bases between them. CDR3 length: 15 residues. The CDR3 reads CASSLGRTPGNTIYF. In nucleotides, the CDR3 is TGTGCCAGCAGCTTAGGGCGGACACCCGGAAACACCATATATTTT. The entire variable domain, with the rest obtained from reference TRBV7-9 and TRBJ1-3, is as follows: DTGVSQNPRHKITKRGQNVTFRCDPISEHNRLYWYRQTLGQGPEFLTYFQNEAQLEKSRLLSDRFSAERPKGSFSTLEIQRTEQGDSAMYLCASSLGRTPGNTIYFGEGSWLTVV.

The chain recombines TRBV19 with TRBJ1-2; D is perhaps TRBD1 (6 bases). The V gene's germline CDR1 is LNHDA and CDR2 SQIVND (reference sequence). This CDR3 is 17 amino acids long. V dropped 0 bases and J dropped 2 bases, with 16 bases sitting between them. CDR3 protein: CASSIDRIPGQNYGYTF. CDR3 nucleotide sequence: TGTGCCAGTAGTATAGATCGGATTCCCGGACAGAACTATGGCTACACCTTC.